This TCR beta chain was identified in a study of cytomegalovirus exposure and HLA in healthy donors. The PCR employed 60 Vbeta primers together with 13 Jbeta primers. Assay: immunoSEQ multiplex PCR; the TCRdb copy retains only in-frame clones and omits some. This sample has 110,000 to 150,000 clones, with nearly 10% found just once. From germline, CDR1 is SGDLS and CDR2 YYNGEE. The CDR3 spans 16 residues. Losses at the gene ends were 4 bases for V and 10 bases for J; bases not matched to a gene: 18. Broader study findings: Evidence from a later analysis indicated that most CMV-associated TCR beta chains looked HLA-restricted. By HLA locus, TCR association rates varied in a later analysis, with DRB1 showing the most and HLA-C the fewest.

This clone was found a few times. Its antigen is unidentified. Sequenced: PBMCs. The clonotype comes from a man aged 50-59 years in good health and CMV-seronegative. The chain has TRBV9 and TRBJ1-2, with TRBD1 matching 8 bases. CDR3 nucleotides: TGTGCCAGCAGCACTACCCCGACAGGGGCTAGCTCTGCCTACACCTTC. The encoded protein is CASSTTPTGASSAYTF.